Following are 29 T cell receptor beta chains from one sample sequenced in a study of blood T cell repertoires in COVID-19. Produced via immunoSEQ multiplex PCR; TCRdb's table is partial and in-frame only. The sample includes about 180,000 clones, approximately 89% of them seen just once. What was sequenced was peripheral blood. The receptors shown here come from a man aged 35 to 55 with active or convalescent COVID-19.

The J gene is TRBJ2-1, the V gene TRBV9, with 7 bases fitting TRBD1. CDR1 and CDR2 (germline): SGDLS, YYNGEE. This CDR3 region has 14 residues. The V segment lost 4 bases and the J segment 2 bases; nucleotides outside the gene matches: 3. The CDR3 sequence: CASSTQGAYNEQFF. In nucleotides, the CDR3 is TGTGCCAGCAGCACCCAGGGGGCCTACAATGAGCAGTTCTTC.

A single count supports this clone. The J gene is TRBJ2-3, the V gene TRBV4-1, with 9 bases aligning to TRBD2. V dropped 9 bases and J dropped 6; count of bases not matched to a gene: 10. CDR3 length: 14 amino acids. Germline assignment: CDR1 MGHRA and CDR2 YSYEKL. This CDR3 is CASSPSGAEDTQYF. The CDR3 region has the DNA TGCGCCAGTTCACCTAGCGGGGCCGAGGATACGCAGTATTTT.

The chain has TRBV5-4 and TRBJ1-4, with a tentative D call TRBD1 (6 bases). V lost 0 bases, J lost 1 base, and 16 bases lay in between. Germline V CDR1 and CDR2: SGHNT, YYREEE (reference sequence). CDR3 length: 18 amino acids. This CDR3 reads CASSLAQTGIKTNEKLFF. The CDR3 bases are TGTGCCAGCAGCTTGGCTCAGACAGGAATTAAAACTAATGAAAAACTGTTTTTT.

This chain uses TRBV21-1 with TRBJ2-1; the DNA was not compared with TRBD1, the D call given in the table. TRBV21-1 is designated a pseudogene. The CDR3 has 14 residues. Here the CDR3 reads CASSKNRSYNEQFF. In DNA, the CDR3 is TGTGCCAGCAGCAAGAACAGGTCCTACAATGAGCAGTTCTTC.

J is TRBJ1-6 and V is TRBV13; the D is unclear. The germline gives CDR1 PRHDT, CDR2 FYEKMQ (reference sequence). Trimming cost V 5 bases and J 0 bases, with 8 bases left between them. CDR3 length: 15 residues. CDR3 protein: CASSQRSSYNSPLHF. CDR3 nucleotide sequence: TGTGCCAGCAGCCAACGGAGCTCCTATAATTCACCCCTCCACTTT.

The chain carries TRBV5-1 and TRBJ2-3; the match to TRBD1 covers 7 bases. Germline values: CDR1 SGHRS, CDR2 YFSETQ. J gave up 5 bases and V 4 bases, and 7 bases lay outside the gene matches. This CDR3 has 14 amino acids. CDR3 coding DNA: TGCGCCAGCAGCAAGGGACAGCAAGAAGATACGCAGTATTTT. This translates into CASSKGQQEDTQYF.

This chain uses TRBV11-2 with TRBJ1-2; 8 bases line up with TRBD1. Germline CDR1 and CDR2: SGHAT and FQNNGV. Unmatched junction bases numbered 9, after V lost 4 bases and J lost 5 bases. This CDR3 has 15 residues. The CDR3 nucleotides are TGTGCCAGCAGCTCCAACGGACAGGGACTTTATGGCTACACCTTC. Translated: CASSSNGQGLYGYTF.

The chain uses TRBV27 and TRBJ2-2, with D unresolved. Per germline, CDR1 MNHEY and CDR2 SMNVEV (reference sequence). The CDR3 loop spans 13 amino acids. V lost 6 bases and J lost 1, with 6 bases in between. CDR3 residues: CASSPLNTGELFF. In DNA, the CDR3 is TGTGCCAGCAGCCCCTTGAACACCGGGGAGCTGTTTTTT.

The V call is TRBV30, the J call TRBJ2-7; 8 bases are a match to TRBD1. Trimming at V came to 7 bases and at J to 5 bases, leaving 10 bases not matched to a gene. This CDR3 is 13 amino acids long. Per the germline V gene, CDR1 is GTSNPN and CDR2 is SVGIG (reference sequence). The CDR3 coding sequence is TGTGCCTACAAACGGACAGGGTTGAACGAGCAGTACTTC. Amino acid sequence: CAYKRTGLNEQYF. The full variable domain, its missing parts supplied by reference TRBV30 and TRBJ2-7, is SQTIHQWPATLVQPVGSPLSLECTVEGTSNPNLYWYRQAAGRGLQLLFYSVGIGQISSEVPQNLSASRPQDRQFILSSKKLLLSDSGFYLCAYKRTGLNEQYFGPGTRLTVT.

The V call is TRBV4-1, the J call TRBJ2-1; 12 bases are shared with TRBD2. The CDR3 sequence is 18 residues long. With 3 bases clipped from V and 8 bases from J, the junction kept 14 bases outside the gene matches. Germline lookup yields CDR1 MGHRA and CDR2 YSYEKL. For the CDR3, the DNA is TGCGCCAGCAGCCATGAAGCTAGCGGGGGGGCCGGGAGGTATGAGCAGTTCTTC. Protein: CASSHEASGGAGRYEQFF.

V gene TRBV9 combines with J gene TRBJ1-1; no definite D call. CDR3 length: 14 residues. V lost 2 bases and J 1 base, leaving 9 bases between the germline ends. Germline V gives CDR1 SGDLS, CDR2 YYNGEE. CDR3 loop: CASSVISGNTEAFF. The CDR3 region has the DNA TGTGCCAGCAGCGTTATATCGGGGAACACTGAAGCTTTCTTT. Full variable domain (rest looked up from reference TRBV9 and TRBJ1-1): DSGVTQTPKHLITATGQRVTLRCSPRSGDLSVYWYQQSLDQGLQFLIQYYNGEERAKGNILERFSAQQFPDLHSELNLSSLELGDSALYFCASSVISGNTEAFFGQGTRLTVV.

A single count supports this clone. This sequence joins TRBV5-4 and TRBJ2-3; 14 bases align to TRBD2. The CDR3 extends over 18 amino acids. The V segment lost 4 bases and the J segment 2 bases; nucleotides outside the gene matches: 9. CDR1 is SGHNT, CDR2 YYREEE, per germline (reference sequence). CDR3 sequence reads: CASSPTSGGARDTDTQYF. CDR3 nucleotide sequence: TGTGCCAGCAGCCCGACTAGCGGGGGGGCCCGAGACACAGATACGCAGTATTTT.

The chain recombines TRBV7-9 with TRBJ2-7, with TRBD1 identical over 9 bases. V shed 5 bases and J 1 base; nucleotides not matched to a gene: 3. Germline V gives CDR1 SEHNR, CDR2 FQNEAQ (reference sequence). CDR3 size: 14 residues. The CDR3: CASSTGTGSYEQYF. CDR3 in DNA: TGTGCCAGCAGCACAGGGACAGGGTCCTACGAGCAGTACTTC.

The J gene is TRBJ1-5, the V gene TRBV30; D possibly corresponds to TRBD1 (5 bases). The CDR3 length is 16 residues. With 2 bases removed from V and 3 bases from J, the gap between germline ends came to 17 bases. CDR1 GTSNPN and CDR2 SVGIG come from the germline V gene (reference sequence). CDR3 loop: CAWSPPWGRDNQPQHF. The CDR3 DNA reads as TGTGCCTGGAGTCCCCCCTGGGGCAGGGACAATCAGCCCCAGCATTTT.

Here the CDR3 DNA reads TGTGCCAGCAGTCTCACTGGACAGTCTAACTATGGCTACACCTTC. It translates to CASSLTGQSNYGYTF. The chain is built from TRBV6-5 and TRBJ1-2, with D perhaps matching TRBD1 (6 bases). CDR3 size: 15 residues. Germline V gene sequence: CDR1 MNHEY, CDR2 SVGAGI. Trimming pared 5 bases from V and 0 bases from J, leaving 13 bases between.

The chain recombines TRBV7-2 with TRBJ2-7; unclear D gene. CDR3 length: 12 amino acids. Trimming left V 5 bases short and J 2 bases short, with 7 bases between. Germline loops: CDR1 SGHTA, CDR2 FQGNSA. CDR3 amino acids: CASSPRAYEQYF. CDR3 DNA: TGTGCCAGCAGCCCACGGGCCTACGAGCAGTACTTC.

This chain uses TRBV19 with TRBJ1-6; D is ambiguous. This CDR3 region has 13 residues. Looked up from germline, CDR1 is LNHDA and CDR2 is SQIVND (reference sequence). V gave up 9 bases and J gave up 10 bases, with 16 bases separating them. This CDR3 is CASSTNWVSPLHF. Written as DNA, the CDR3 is TGTGCCAGCTCGACAAATTGGGTATCACCCCTCCACTTT.

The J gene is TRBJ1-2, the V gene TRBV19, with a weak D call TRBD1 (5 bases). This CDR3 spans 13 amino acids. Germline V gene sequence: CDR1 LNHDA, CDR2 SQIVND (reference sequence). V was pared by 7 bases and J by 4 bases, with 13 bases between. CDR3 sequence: CASTQGPPYGYTF. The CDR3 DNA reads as TGTGCCAGTACCCAGGGCCCCCCCTATGGCTACACCTTC.

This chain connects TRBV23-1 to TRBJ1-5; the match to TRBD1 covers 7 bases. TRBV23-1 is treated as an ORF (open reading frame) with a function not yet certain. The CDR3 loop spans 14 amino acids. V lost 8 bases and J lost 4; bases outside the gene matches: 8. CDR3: CASATPGGNQPQHF. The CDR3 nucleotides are TGCGCCAGCGCGACCCCAGGGGGGAATCAGCCCCAGCATTTT.

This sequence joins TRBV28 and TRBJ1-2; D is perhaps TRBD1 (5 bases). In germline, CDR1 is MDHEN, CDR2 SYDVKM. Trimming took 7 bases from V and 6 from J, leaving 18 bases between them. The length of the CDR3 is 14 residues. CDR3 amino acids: CASIRGSVGDGYTF. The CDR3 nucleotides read TGTGCCAGCATCCGGGGGTCGGTTGGTGATGGCTACACCTTC.

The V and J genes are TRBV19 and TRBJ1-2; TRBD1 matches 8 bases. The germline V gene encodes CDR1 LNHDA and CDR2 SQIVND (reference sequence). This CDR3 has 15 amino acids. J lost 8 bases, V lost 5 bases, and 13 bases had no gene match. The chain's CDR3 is CASSSRTGSVSGYTF. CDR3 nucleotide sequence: TGTGCCAGTAGTTCCCGGACAGGGTCGGTTTCCGGCTACACCTTC.

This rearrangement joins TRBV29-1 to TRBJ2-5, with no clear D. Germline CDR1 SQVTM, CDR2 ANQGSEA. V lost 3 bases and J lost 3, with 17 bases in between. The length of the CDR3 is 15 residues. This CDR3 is CSVDLGQNLKETQYF. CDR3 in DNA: TGCAGCGTTGACCTTGGCCAGAACCTGAAAGAGACCCAGTACTTC. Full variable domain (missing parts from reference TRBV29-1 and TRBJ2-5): SAVISQKPSRDICQRGTSLTIQCQVDSQVTMMFWYRQQPGQSLTLIATANQGSEATYESGFVIDKFPISRPNLTFSTLTVSNMSPEDSSIYLCSVDLGQNLKETQYFGPGTRLLVL.

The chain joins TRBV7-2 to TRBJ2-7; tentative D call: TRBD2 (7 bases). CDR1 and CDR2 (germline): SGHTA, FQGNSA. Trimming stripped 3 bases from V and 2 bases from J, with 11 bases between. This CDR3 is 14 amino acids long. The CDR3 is CASSFSRGPYEQYF. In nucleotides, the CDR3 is TGTGCCAGCAGCTTTTCGCGGGGGCCCTACGAGCAGTACTTC.

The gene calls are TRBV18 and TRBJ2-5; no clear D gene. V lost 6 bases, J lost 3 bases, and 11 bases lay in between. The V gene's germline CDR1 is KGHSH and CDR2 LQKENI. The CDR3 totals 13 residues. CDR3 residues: CASSEWSEETQYF. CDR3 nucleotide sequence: TGTGCCAGCTCGGAGTGGAGCGAAGAGACCCAGTACTTC.

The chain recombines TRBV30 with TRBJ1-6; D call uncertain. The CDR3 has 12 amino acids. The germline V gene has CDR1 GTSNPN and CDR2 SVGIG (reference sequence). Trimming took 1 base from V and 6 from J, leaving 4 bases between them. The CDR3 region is CAWSASNSPLHF. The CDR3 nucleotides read TGTGCCTGGAGTGCCAGTAATTCACCCCTCCACTTT.

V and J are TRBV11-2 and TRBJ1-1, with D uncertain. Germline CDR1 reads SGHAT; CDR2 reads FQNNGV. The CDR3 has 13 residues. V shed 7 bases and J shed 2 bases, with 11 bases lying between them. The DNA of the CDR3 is TGTGCCAGCACCGAGACATTTAACACTGAAGCTTTCTTT. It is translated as CASTETFNTEAFF.

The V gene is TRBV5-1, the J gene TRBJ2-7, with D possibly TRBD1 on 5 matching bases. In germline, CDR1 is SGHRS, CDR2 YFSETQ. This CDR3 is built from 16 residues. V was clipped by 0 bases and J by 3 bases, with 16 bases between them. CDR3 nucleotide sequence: TGCGCCAGCAGCTTGGTTCCAGGGAATGGTATCTACGAGCAGTACTTC. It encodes CASSLVPGNGIYEQYF.

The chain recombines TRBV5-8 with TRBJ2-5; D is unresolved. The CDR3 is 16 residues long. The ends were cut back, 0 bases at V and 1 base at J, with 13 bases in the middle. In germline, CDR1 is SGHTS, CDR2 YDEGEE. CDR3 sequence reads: CASSLAVAASQETQYF. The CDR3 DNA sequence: TGTGCCAGCAGCTTGGCCGTTGCGGCTTCCCAAGAGACCCAGTACTTC.

CDR3: CASSLSQRGINTGELFF. In nucleotides, the CDR3 is TGTGCCAGCAGCTTATCCCAGCGGGGGATAAACACCGGGGAGCTGTTTTTT. The rearrangement uses TRBV7-9 and TRBJ2-2; the match to TRBD2 covers 8 bases. The CDR3 contains 17 residues. Trimming at V came to 2 bases and at J to 2 bases, leaving 7 bases not matched to a gene. Looked up from germline, CDR1 is SEHNR and CDR2 is FQNEAQ (reference sequence).